A selection of T cell receptor beta chains follows, all from one sample in a study of blood T cells in healthy people across ages. In TCRdb, the 5' RACE reads were re-called with MiXCR into one record per CDR3 protein. The sample shows 1.5 million to 2 million distinct CDR3 sequences, roughly 43% of them seen only once. The source material was blood. The receptor set was obtained from a human donor in good health. Both conserved end residues are part of each CDR3. D genes are given only for firm matches. Some rows have no size entry. The others give once, few or many, or a class for an expanded clone.

.	TRBJ2-5	TRBV4-1	.	TGCGCCAGCAGCCAAGTCTTTAAGGAGGGGACCCAGTACTTC	CASSQVFKEGTQYF
.	TRBJ1-5	TRBV12-3/TRBV12-4	.	TGTGCCAGCAGCTCCACCCTTGGGCAGCCCCAGCATTTT	CASSSTLGQPQHF
.	TRBJ1-4	TRBV7-8	TRBD1	TGTGCCAGCAGCTCGTACCGCCTCGGACAGGAAACTAATGAAAAACTGTTTTTT	CASSSYRLGQETNEKLFF
few	TRBJ2-3	TRBV12-3/TRBV12-4	TRBD1	TGTGCCAGCAGTACGGGACAGTTCACAGATACGCAGTATTTT	CASSTGQFTDTQYF
few	TRBJ1-2	TRBV5-1	.	TGCGCCAGCAGCTTGGCCCCGGGGGCGCGAGATGGCTACACCTTC	CASSLAPGARDGYTF
.	TRBJ2-5	TRBV7-2	.	TGTGCCAGCAGCTTAATGGCGGGGAAGTACCAAGAGACCCAGTACTTC	CASSLMAGKYQETQYF
few	TRBJ2-3	TRBV7-9	TRBD1	TGTGCCAGCAGCTCGTCCCGGGACAGGGGGTCAGATACGCAGTATTTT	CASSSSRDRGSDTQYF
few	TRBJ2-3	TRBV20-1	.	TGCAGTGCTAGTGAATGGGGTATCACAGATACGCAGTATTTT	CSASEWGITDTQYF
.	TRBJ2-7	TRBV7-9	.	TGTGCCAGCAGCTCCAACCCCTGGGGGGGGCGAGGCGAGCAGTACTTC	CASSSNPWGGRGEQYF
.	TRBJ2-7	TRBV13	.	TGTGCCAGCAGCTCCGGCTACAGGGAGGACGAGCAGTACTTC	CASSSGYREDEQYF
few	TRBJ2-1	TRBV5-1	TRBD1	TGCGCCAGCAGCCTCTCCTCCAGCAGGGGGCTTGAGCAGTTCTTC	CASSLSSSRGLEQFF
.	TRBJ2-7	TRBV7-3	TRBD2	TGTGCCAGCAGTGACTTGCCAGGGAGGGGCGAGCAGTACTTC	CASSDLPGRGEQYF
.	TRBJ2-2	TRBV4-2	.	TGTGCCAGCAGCCAAGACGCACTCCAGATCGGCGGGGAGCTGTTTTTT	CASSQDALQIGGELFF
.	TRBJ2-7	TRBV20-1	TRBD1	TGCAGTGCTAGAGATAGAGGTTCCCCGGGACAGGGATCCTACGAGCAGTACTTC	CSARDRGSPGQGSYEQYF
.	TRBJ2-1	TRBV20-1	.	TGCAGTGCTAGGGCAGACCGCAATGAGCAGTTCTTC	CSARADRNEQFF
few	TRBJ2-1	TRBV4-2	.	TGTGCCAGCAGCCACCCATCTACCTACAATGAGCAGTTCTTC	CASSHPSTYNEQFF
few	TRBJ2-3	TRBV9	.	TGTGCCAGCAGCCCCCCGGGGGTCGGTTATACGCAGTATTTT	CASSPPGVGYTQYF
many	TRBJ2-5	TRBV7-3	.	TGTGCCAGCAGCCTTACGGGACACCCCCAAGAGACCCAGTACTTC	CASSLTGHPQETQYF
.	TRBJ2-7	TRBV7-9	TRBD1	TGTGCCAGCAGCCGAGGCGACAGGGTCTCTTGGGGCTACTACGAGCAGTACTTC	CASSRGDRVSWGYYEQYF
.	TRBJ2-3	TRBV29-1	.	TGCAGCGTTGACAGGGACACAGATTCGCAGTATTTT	CSVDRDTDSQYF
.	TRBJ2-1	TRBV24-1	TRBD2	TGTGCCACCAGTGATATCCTCGGGGGGTCCACCTACAATGAGCAGTTCTTC	CATSDILGGSTYNEQFF
.	TRBJ1-2	TRBV9	.	TGTGCCAGCAGCGTAGCGGAGGGGATCTATGGCTACACCTTC	CASSVAEGIYGYTF
.	TRBJ2-5	TRBV29-1	.	TGCAGCGTTGCGGGCGGAGACCAACATGAGACCCAGTACTTC	CSVAGGDQHETQYF
.	TRBJ2-5	TRBV20-1	TRBD2	TGCAGTGCTCTTCAGACTAGCGGGGGGGAGACCCAGTACTTC	CSALQTSGGETQYF
.	TRBJ2-5	TRBV10-3	.	TGTGCCACCAGTGAGTCCGCGCCGTTTCAGCAGATCCAAGAGACCCAGTACTTC	CATSESAPFQQIQETQYF
.	TRBJ2-7	TRBV6-2/TRBV6-3	.	TGTGCCAGCAGTTATGACGGGACCCTGGGAGAGCAGTACTTC	CASSYDGTLGEQYF
.	TRBJ2-7	TRBV30	.	TGTGCCTGGGGGATGTACGAGCAGTACTTC	CAWGMYEQYF
few	TRBJ1-2	TRBV4-2	.	TGTGCCAGCAGCCCGACACCTAGCTATGGCTACACCTTC	CASSPTPSYGYTF
few	TRBJ2-3	TRBV7-2	TRBD2	TGTGCCAGCAGCTTAGCCATAGCGGGGGGAACAGATACGCAGTATTTT	CASSLAIAGGTDTQYF
once	TRBJ1-4	TRBV5-6	.	TGTGCCAGCAGCTTATCTCCGGGGATTTTTGAAAAACTGTTTTTT	CASSLSPGIFEKLFF
many	TRBJ1-2	TRBV2	.	TGTGCCAGCAGGACAGATGGCATATATCATGGCTACACCTTC	CASRTDGIYHGYTF
few	TRBJ1-2	TRBV20-1	.	TGCAGTGCTAAACAGGACTATGGCTACACCTTC	CSAKQDYGYTF
.	TRBJ1-2	TRBV12-3/TRBV12-4	.	TGTGCCAGCAGTTTACACGGGGTTTGGGGCTACATCTTC	CASSLHGVWGYIF
.	TRBJ2-7	TRBV4-1	TRBD2	TGCGCCAGCAACCAAAGACTAGCGGGGAAGTACGAGCAGTACTTC	CASNQRLAGKYEQYF
.	TRBJ2-5	TRBV28	TRBD2	TGTGCCAGCAGCTCAGCGGGGGGCCGGGGAGAGACCCAGTACTTC	CASSSAGGRGETQYF
many	TRBJ2-5	TRBV6-6	.	TGTGCCAGCAGTTCGATCGAGACCCAGTACTTC	CASSSIETQYF
.	TRBJ2-7	TRBV20-1	.	TGCAGTGCTAGAGATGAAGGTCACCCCTTCTACGAGCAGTACTTC	CSARDEGHPFYEQYF
.	TRBJ1-3	TRBV9	TRBD1	TGTGCCAGCAGCGTCCAGGGGGCTTGGTCTGGAAACACCATATATTTT	CASSVQGAWSGNTIYF
.	TRBJ1-2	TRBV6-5	.	TGTGCCACAAGGGGCGTAGCGGGTGGCTACACCTTC	CATRGVAGGYTF
few	TRBJ2-1	TRBV5-6	.	TGTGCCAGCAGCTTATTCGACAGGGAGGAGTTCTTC	CASSLFDREEFF
few	TRBJ2-5	TRBV20-1	.	TGCAGTGCTAGAAATGTACGTGGTTGGGGCCAACAAGAGACCCAGTACTTC	CSARNVRGWGQQETQYF
.	TRBJ1-4	TRBV6-6	.	TGTGCCAGCAGTTACGGGGGGAATAATGAAAAACTGTTTTTT	CASSYGGNNEKLFF